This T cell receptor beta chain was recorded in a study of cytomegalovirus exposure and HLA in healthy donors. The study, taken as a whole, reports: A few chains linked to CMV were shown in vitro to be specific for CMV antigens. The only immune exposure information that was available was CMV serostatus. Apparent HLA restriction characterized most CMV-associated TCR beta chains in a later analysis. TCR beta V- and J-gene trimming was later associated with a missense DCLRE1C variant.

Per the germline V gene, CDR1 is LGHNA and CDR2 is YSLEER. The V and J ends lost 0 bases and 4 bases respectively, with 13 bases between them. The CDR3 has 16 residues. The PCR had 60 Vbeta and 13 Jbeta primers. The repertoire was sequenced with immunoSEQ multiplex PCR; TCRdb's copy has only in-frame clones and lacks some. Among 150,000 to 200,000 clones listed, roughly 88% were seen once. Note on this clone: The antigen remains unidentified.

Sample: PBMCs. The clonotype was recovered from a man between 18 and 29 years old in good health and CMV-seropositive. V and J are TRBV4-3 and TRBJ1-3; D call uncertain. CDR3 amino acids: CASSQDLASFGNTIYF. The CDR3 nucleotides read TGCGCCAGCAGCCAAGATCTAGCTAGTTTCGGAAACACCATATATTTT.